This TCR beta chain was recorded in a study of T cell responses to AZD1222 COVID-19 vaccine. V lost 0 bases to trimming and J lost 3 bases; unmatched junction nucleotides: 3. Germline-derived CDR1 and CDR2 are SGHRS and YFSETQ. CDR3 length: 14 residues. Sequencing used immunoSEQ multiplex PCR; TCRdb keeps in-frame clones, though not all of them. This sample yields about 73,000 clones, of which roughly 88% are seen a single time; around 21% belongs to the top ten. This sequence originates from an adult in good health. Sequenced material: peripheral blood, taken on day 0 of AZD1222 vaccination. The chain recombines TRBV5-1 with TRBJ2-7; TRBD2 matches 7 bases. CDR3 in DNA: TGCGCCAGCAGCTTGGGCGGGGGACTCTACGAGCAGTACTTC. Translated: CASSLGGGLYEQYF.